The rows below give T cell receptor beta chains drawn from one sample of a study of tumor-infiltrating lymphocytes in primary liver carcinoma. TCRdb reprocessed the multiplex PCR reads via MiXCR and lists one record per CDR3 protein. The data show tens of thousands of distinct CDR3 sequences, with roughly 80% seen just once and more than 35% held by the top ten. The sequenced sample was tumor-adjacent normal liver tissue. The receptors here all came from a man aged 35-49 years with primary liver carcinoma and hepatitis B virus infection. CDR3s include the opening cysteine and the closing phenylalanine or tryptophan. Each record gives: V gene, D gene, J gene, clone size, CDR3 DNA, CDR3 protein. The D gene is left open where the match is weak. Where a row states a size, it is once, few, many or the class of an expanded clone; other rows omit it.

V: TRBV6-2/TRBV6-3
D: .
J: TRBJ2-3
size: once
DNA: TGTGCCAGCAGTTTCGGCACAGGGCGCAATCAGCCCCAGTATTTT
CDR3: CASSFGTGRNQPQYF

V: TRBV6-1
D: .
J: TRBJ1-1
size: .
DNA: TGTGCCAGCTCACGGGAGCGGGGCACAGAAGCTTTCTTT
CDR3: CASSRERGTEAFF

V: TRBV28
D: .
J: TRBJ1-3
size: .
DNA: TGTGCCAACAGTCCTTTGACAGGAACTGGAAACACCATATATTTT
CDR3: CANSPLTGTGNTIYF

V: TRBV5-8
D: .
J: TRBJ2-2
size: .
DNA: TGTGCCAGTAGCTCAGCCCTTAACACCAGGGAGCTGTTTTTT
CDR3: CASSSALNTRELFF

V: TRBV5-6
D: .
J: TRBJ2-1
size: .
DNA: TGTGCCAGCAACTTCCGGGGCGTGAGCTCCTACAATGAGCAGTTCTTC
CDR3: CASNFRGVSSYNEQFF

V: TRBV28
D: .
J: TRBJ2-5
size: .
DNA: TGTGTCAGCACTACACCACCGGGACGGGTCATGTCCTCCCAAGAGACCCAGTACTTC
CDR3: CVSTTPPGRVMSSQETQYF

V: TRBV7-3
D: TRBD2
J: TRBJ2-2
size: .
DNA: TGTGCCAGCAGCTTCCCTCCTGGCGGGAGGGCCGACGAGGAGCTGTTTTTT
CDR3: CASSFPPGGRADEELFF

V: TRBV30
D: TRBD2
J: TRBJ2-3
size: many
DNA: TGTGCCTGGAGTGGGACTAGCGGGAGAGCAGATACGCAGTATTTT
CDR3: CAWSGTSGRADTQYF

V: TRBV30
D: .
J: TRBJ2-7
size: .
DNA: TGTGCCCTACTGCTCGAGTCCTACAATGAGCAGTACTTC
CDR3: CALLLESYNEQYF

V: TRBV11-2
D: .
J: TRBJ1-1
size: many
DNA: TGTGCCAGCAGCTTAGGCCTGAACACTGAAGCTTTCTTT
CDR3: CASSLGLNTEAFF

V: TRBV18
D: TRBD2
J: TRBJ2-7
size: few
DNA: TGTGCCAGCTCAGGTAGCGGGAGAGCTGTCGAGCAGTACTTC
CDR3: CASSGSGRAVEQYF

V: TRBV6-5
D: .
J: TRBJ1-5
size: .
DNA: TGTGTCAGCAGCCCGGACGGGGGCCGTGATCAGCCACAGCATTTT
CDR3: CVSSPDGGRDQPQHF

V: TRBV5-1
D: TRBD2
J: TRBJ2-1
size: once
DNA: TGCGCCAACGGCCGGACTAGCGGTTCCTACAATGAGCAGTTCTTC
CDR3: CANGRTSGSYNEQFF

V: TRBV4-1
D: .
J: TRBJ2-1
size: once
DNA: TGCACCAGGAGCCAAGATTACGAAAAGGTCTTC
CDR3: CTRSQDYEKVF

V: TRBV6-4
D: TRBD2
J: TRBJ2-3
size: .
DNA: TGTACCAGCAGCCGAATAGCGGGAGAAACAGATACGGAGTATTTT
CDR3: CTSSRIAGETDTEYF

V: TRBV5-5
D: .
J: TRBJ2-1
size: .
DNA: TGTGCCAGCAACTACCGAACGGGCAATGAGCAATTCTTC
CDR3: CASNYRTGNEQFF

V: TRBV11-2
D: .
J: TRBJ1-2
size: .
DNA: TGTGCCAGTAGCCAAATACAGGGATTGGGCTATGGCTACACCTTC
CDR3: CASSQIQGLGYGYTF

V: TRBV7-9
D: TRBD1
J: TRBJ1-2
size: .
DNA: TGTGTCAGCAGATGGGACAGGGGGCTTCATGGCTACATCTTC
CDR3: CVSRWDRGLHGYIF

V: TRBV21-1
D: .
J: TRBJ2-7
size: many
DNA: TGTGCCAGCAGCAAAGTTGGAGTGTACTTC
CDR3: CASSKVGVYF

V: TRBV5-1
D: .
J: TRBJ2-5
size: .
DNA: TGCGCCAGCAGCCTCGTGCAGGGACACGAGACCCACTACTTC
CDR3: CASSLVQGHETHYF

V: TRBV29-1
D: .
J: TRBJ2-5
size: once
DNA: TGCACCGGGAGACAGATACGGCAAGAGACCCAGTACTTC
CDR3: CTGRQIRQETQYF

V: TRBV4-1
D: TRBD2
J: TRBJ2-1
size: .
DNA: TGCGCCAGCAGCCTGGTTAACCTAGCGGGAGTAGGGAATGAGCAGTTCTTC
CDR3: CASSLVNLAGVGNEQFF

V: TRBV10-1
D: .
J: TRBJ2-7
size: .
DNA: TGCGCCAACAGTAACCTACCGGACTACGAGCAGTACTTC
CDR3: CANSNLPDYEQYF

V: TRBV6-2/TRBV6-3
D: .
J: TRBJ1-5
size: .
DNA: TGTGTCAGCAGTTACTCCGGTGGCAATCAGCCCCAGCATTTC
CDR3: CVSSYSGGNQPQHF

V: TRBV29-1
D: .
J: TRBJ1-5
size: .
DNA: TGCAGCGCCCAGTCCCAGCCGGATCAGTCCCAGCATTTT
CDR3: CSAQSQPDQSQHF

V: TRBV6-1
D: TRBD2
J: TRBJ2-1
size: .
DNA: TGTACCAGCAGTGGAGAAGCGGGACGATACAATGGGCAGTTCTTC
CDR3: CTSSGEAGRYNGQFF

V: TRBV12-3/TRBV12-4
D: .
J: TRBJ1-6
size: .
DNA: TGCCCCAGCAAGCAATCAGGGGTCGGGTCACCCCTCCACTTT
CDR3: CPSKQSGVGSPLHF

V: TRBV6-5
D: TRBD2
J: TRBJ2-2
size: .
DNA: TGTGCCAGCAGCTCCTGGACTAGCAGCTTCGCAAACACCGGGGAGCTGTTTTTT
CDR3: CASSSWTSSFANTGELFF